The next 30 T cell receptor beta chains were all read from a single sample in a study of blood T cells in healthy people across ages. Using a J-beta primer mix together with a sample-barcoded 5' primer, a second PCR was run for roughly 6 to 12 cycles. MiXCR was run by TCRdb on the 5' RACE reads, yielding one entry per CDR3 protein. This sample has around 900,000 distinct CDR3 sequences, with roughly half found just once. The specimen sequenced was blood. These receptors came from a woman aged 55-70 years in good health.

In this sample, this clonotype turned up many times. The chain joins TRBV28 to TRBJ2-5, with a possible D match to TRBD1 (8 bases). The germline V gene encodes CDR1 MDHEN and CDR2 SYDVKM. V dropped 4 bases and J dropped 7 bases, with 19 bases sitting between them. The CDR3 consists of 15 residues. Here the CDR3 DNA reads TGTGCCAGCAGTTATTGGGACAGGAAGCGGGGGACCCAGTACTTC. It is translated as CASSYWDRKRGTQYF.

V gene TRBV12-3 or TRBV12-4 combines with J gene TRBJ1-2; D gene uncertain. The V gene lost 6 bases and the J gene lost 4 bases, with 12 bases spanning the gap. The CDR3 consists of 13 residues. The CDR3 nucleotides are TGTGCCAGCAGGCGAGATGGGTCCTATGGCTACACCTTC. As protein: CASRRDGSYGYTF.

There are a few counts of this clonotype. The chain employs TRBV7-2 and TRBJ2-5; tentative D call: TRBD2 (5 bases). This CDR3 region has 15 residues. CDR1 is SGHTA and CDR2 is FQGNSA in the germline V gene. Trimming removed 1 base from V and 9 bases from J, with 18 bases in between. The CDR3 coding sequence is TGTGCCAGCAGCTTAGGGACCAACACCGGGGTGTCCCAGTACTTC. This translates into CASSLGTNTGVSQYF. The variable domain in full, completed from reference TRBV7-2 and TRBJ2-5, reads GAGVSQSPSNKVTEKGKDVELRCDPISGHTALYWYRQSLGQGLEFLIYFQGNSAPDKSGLPSDRFSAERTGGSVSTLTIQRTQQEDSAVYLCASSLGTNTGVSQYFGPGTRLLVL.

This clonotype was recorded once. The CDR3 coding sequence is TGCAGTGCTAGTGCCGCTCCAGATACGCAGTATTTT. This gives the protein CSASAAPDTQYF. This chain connects TRBV20-1 to TRBJ2-3; D uncertain. Trimming cost V 3 bases and J 4 bases, with 8 bases left between them. The CDR3 consists of 12 residues. The germline V gene has CDR1 DFQATT and CDR2 SNEGSKA (reference sequence).

This clonotype showed up just a few times. The chain links TRBV7-2 to TRBJ2-3, with D unclear. V lost 4 bases and J lost 1, with 15 bases in between. The CDR3 contains 16 residues. Germline-derived CDR1 and CDR2 are SGHTA and FQGNSA. As DNA, the CDR3 is TGTGCCAGCAGCTCAGGACCGACCTCTCGCACAGATACGCAGTATTTT. Protein sequence: CASSSGPTSRTDTQYF.

On this clonotype itself: The junction and the germline gene differ at one end; a read error may be behind it. This chain joins TRBV6-5 and TRBJ2-6, with 7 bases identical to TRBD1. Germline CDR1 MNHEY, CDR2 SVGAGI. The CDR3 is 17 amino acids. This CDR3 reads CASSDSGTVSGANVLTF. The CDR3 DNA reads as TGTGCCAGCAGTGACTCCGGGACAGTCTCTGGGGCCAACGTCCTGACTTTC.

This clonotype was observed a handful of times. The chain uses TRBV20-1 and TRBJ2-1; no reliable D call. CDR3 length: 16 amino acids. Germline V lookup: CDR1 DFQATT, CDR2 SNEGSKA (reference sequence). The V end was cut by 7 bases, the J end by 4 bases, with 23 bases between. The CDR3, as DNA: TGCAGTGTCCAAGCCCCGGGCGGAAGAGCTTACAATGAGCAGTTCTTC. Its protein product is CSVQAPGGRAYNEQFF.

This clonotype was seen only a few times. The chain links TRBV18 to TRBJ2-7; unclear D gene. Germline values: CDR1 KGHSH, CDR2 LQKENI. The CDR3 runs 13 residues. V lost 2 bases and J lost 5, with 10 bases in between. CDR3 sequence reads: CASSPYNPHEQYF. CDR3 coding DNA: TGTGCCAGCTCACCATATAATCCCCACGAGCAGTACTTC.

This clonotype appeared a single time. V and J are TRBV5-1 and TRBJ2-7; a possible D gene is TRBD1 (6 bases). V was clipped by 5 bases and J by 7 bases, with 22 bases between them. Germline V gives CDR1 SGHRS, CDR2 YFSETQ. The CDR3 has 15 amino acids. CDR3 loop: CASSGGRARGNEQYF. CDR3 nucleotide sequence: TGCGCCAGCAGTGGGGGACGAGCGAGGGGGAATGAGCAGTACTTC.

This clonotype was recorded a few times. V usage is TRBV14 and J usage is TRBJ2-4, with D perhaps TRBD2 (6 bases). Germline-derived CDR1 and CDR2 are SGHDN and FVKESK. This CDR3 has 15 amino acids. Trimming took 4 bases from V and 1 from J, leaving 11 bases between them. Here the CDR3 reads CASSRDAGAKNIQYF. CDR3 nucleotides: TGTGCCAGCAGCCGCGACGCGGGGGCCAAAAACATTCAGTACTTC.

This clonotype turned up a few times. The chain uses TRBV6-5 and TRBJ1-1, with a weak D call TRBD1 (6 bases). This CDR3 is built from 16 residues. CDR1 and CDR2 (germline): MNHEY, SVGAGI. The ends were cut back, 6 bases at V and 6 bases at J, with 23 bases in the middle. In DNA form, the CDR3 reads TGTGCCAGCAGACTAGGCCCAGGGGTCCGGGTGGCTGAAGCTTTCTTT. It specifies CASRLGPGVRVAEAFF.

This chain uses TRBV2 with TRBJ2-3; 8 positions match TRBD1. Germline CDR1 SNHLY, CDR2 FYNNEI. This CDR3 spans 16 amino acids. Germline trimming cut 4 bases from V and 6 bases from J; bases unmatched to any gene: 12. The CDR3, as DNA: TGTGCCAGCAGTGCCCCCAGGACAGGGTGGGTGGATACGCAGTATTTT. Its translation is CASSAPRTGWVDTQYF.

This clonotype has a handful of counts. This chain connects TRBV7-2 to TRBJ2-7; D unclear. Trimming cost V 4 bases and J 3 bases, with 19 bases left between them. This CDR3 has 16 amino acids. Germline CDR1 SGHTA, CDR2 FQGNSA. CDR3: CASSSRSFSAIYEQYF. The CDR3 nucleotides read TGTGCCAGCAGCTCAAGAAGCTTCTCAGCAATCTACGAGCAGTACTTC.

This clonotype was seen only a few times. This rearrangement joins TRBV29-1 to TRBJ2-1; D uncertain. Trimming removed 2 bases from V and 1 base from J, with 15 bases in between. Germline CDR1 is SQVTM and CDR2 is ANQGSEA. There are 16 residues in the CDR3. DNA for the CDR3: TGCAGCGTTGAACTTCCGGTAGTGGGGTCCTACAATGAGCAGTTCTTC. Protein product: CSVELPVVGSYNEQFF.

V and J are TRBV14 and TRBJ2-2, with 7 bases aligning to TRBD2. V shed 4 bases and J 4 bases; nucleotides not matched to a gene: 6. Germline assignment: CDR1 SGHDN and CDR2 FVKESK. The CDR3 is 15 residues long. CDR3 DNA sequence: TGTGCCAGCAGCCGTGCGGCGGGAGTCACCGGGGAGCTGTTTTTT. Its translation: CASSRAAGVTGELFF.

V is TRBV20-1 and J is TRBJ1-5, with D possibly matching TRBD1 (5 bases). The germline CDR1 and CDR2 sequences are DFQATT and SNEGSKA (reference sequence). The CDR3 consists of 14 residues. The germline V and J ends were trimmed by 4 bases and 2 bases, with 12 bases remaining between them. CDR3 in amino acids: CSAIDSNRNQPQHF. The CDR3 DNA follows: TGCAGTGCTATCGACAGTAATCGCAATCAGCCCCAGCATTTT.

This chain uses TRBV12-3 or TRBV12-4 with TRBJ1-5; tentative D call: TRBD1 (5 bases). Between the trimmed V and J ends, which lost 8 bases and 6 bases, there was a span of 11 bases. CDR3 size: 12 residues. The CDR3 reads CASGDGGQPQHF. CDR3 DNA sequence: TGTGCCAGCGGAGATGGGGGTCAGCCCCAGCATTTT.

This clonotype has a handful of counts. V usage is TRBV29-1 and J usage is TRBJ2-1, with 7 nucleotides matching TRBD1. The CDR3 extends over 16 amino acids. The germline CDR1 and CDR2 sequences are SQVTM and ANQGSEA. The trim removed 7 bases at V and 6 bases at J, leaving 18 bases unmatched. The CDR3 sequence is CSAPGPYRGDFNEQFF. CDR3 nucleotides: TGCAGCGCCCCCGGACCGTACAGGGGAGACTTCAATGAGCAGTTCTTC.

The chain joins TRBV12-3 or TRBV12-4 to TRBJ2-4, with D perhaps TRBD2 (6 bases). Matching the DNA end better, TRBJ2-7 makes the J call doubtful. This CDR3 has 14 residues. The CDR3 loop is CASSLSGLTYEQYF. The CDR3, as DNA: TGTGCCAGCAGTCTCTCGGGACTGACCTACGAGCAGTACTTC.

The J gene is TRBJ2-3, the V gene TRBV2; 9 bases align to TRBD2. The V and J ends lost 6 bases and 1 base, in that order; junction bases with no gene match: 5. From germline, CDR1 is SNHLY and CDR2 FYNNEI. The CDR3 length is 15 residues. The CDR3 DNA sequence: TGTGCCAGCAGGGAGGGACTAGCAGGCACAGATACGCAGTATTTT. It translates to CASREGLAGTDTQYF.

This chain uses TRBV12-3 or TRBV12-4 with TRBJ2-7; 9 nucleotides line up with TRBD2. V shed 5 bases, J shed 6 bases, and the junction held 20 bases outside the gene matches. This CDR3 region has 18 residues. CDR3 in DNA: TGTGCCAGCAGTCCTCCCGGTTCGGCGGGAGGGCCATACGGCGAGCAGTACTTC. It specifies CASSPPGSAGGPYGEQYF.

This chain joins TRBV7-9 and TRBJ2-3, with 11 bases aligning to TRBD2. Per germline, CDR1 SEHNR and CDR2 FQNEAQ (reference sequence). The trim removed 10 bases at V and 4 bases at J, leaving 4 bases unmatched. CDR3 length: 13 residues. The CDR3 bases are TGTGCCACAACTAGCGGGAGCGCAGATACGCAGTATTTT. Amino acids: CATTSGSADTQYF. Complete variable domain (other parts from reference TRBV7-9 and TRBJ2-3): DTGVSQNPRHKITKRGQNVTFRCDPISEHNRLYWYRQTLGQGPEFLTYFQNEAQLEKSRLLSDRFSAERPKGSFSTLEIQRTEQGDSAMYLCATTSGSADTQYFGPGTRLTVL.

This clonotype was recorded once. The V call is TRBV14, the J call TRBJ2-2, with TRBD2 matching 12 bases. CDR1 and CDR2 (germline): SGHDN, FVKESK. V gave up 0 bases and J gave up 4 bases; unmatched junction bases: 6. The CDR3 consists of 18 residues. This chain's CDR3 is CASSQDSGLAGSTGELFF. CDR3 coding DNA: TGTGCCAGCAGCCAAGATTCAGGACTAGCGGGATCCACCGGGGAGCTGTTTTTT.

This clonotype has a handful of counts. The chain combines TRBV28 with TRBJ2-4; D not certain. The CDR3 extends over 15 amino acids. V lost 2 bases and J 3 bases, leaving 11 bases between the germline ends. Germline assignment: CDR1 MDHEN and CDR2 SYDVKM. CDR3 nucleotides: TGTGCCAGCAGTTTAAGCACCAGTTTCAAAAACATTCAGTACTTC. Amino acid sequence: CASSLSTSFKNIQYF.

V is TRBV5-1 and J is TRBJ1-2; 8 bases agree with TRBD1. Losses at the gene ends were 4 bases for V and 4 bases for J; bases not matched to a gene: 6. Germline CDR1 and CDR2: SGHRS and YFSETQ. The CDR3 contains 14 residues. For the CDR3, the DNA is TGCGCCAGCAGCGCGGGACAGGCCTTCTATGGCTACACCTTC. This gives the protein CASSAGQAFYGYTF.

This clonotype was counted a single time. V and J are TRBV27 and TRBJ1-1, with TRBD1 as a possible D gene (5 bases). CDR1 and CDR2 from the germline V gene are MNHEY and SMNVEV (reference sequence). Trimming took 5 bases from V and 8 from J, leaving 15 bases between them. The CDR3 has 13 amino acids. As DNA, the CDR3 is TGTGCCAGCAGTAAAGGGGCCGGGTTGGAAGCTTTCTTT. Encoded protein: CASSKGAGLEAFF.

The gene calls are TRBV7-9 and TRBJ2-7, with D unresolved. CDR1 and CDR2 from the germline V gene are SEHNR and FQNEAQ (reference sequence). V lost 5 bases to trimming and J lost 0 bases, with 14 bases between them. The CDR3 is 15 amino acids. The CDR3 sequence is CASSPGRGGSYEQYF. Written as DNA, the CDR3 is TGTGCCAGCAGCCCCGGACGAGGCGGCTCCTACGAGCAGTACTTC.

V usage is TRBV7-2 and J usage is TRBJ2-2, with D possibly matching TRBD2 (6 bases). Germline-derived CDR1 and CDR2 are SGHTA and FQGNSA. Trimming shortened V by 6 bases and J by 1 base, and 18 bases separated the two germline ends. CDR3 length: 17 amino acids. The CDR3 coding sequence is TGTGCCAGCAGTTACAATCCGACTAGGGTGAACACCGGGGAGCTGTTTTTT. This translates into CASSYNPTRVNTGELFF.

The table lists this clonotype with many counts. The rearrangement joins TRBV7-2 to TRBJ2-7, with D hard to call. CDR1 SGHTA and CDR2 FQGNSA come from the germline V gene. V lost 6 bases and J 3 bases, leaving 12 bases between the germline ends. The CDR3 runs 13 residues. The CDR3 reads CASSPRRNYEQYF. The CDR3, as DNA: TGTGCCAGCAGTCCCAGGAGAAACTACGAGCAGTACTTC.

The chain is built from TRBV28 and TRBJ2-1, with 9 bases matching TRBD2. The length of the CDR3 is 15 residues. With 7 bases clipped from V and 7 bases from J, the junction kept 11 bases outside the gene matches. Germline values: CDR1 MDHEN, CDR2 SYDVKM. The CDR3 is CASTYFAGGFNEQFF. CDR3 DNA sequence: TGTGCCAGCACCTACTTCGCGGGAGGGTTTAATGAGCAGTTCTTC.